This T cell receptor beta chain was identified in a study of shared clonotypes between healthy human individuals. Regarding the study as a whole: Non-shared clonotypes showed lower generation probabilities than clonotypes common to all four donors.

Trimming took 0 bases from V and 6 from J, leaving 10 bases between them. The CDR3 spans 14 residues. Germline CDR1 and CDR2: SGHDT and YYEEEE. Points on this clone: Its antigen is not identified.

The data were produced by immunoSEQ multiplex PCR, yet TCRdb's version contains in-frame clones alone and is incomplete. The table lists around 1,100,000 clones, 60% to 85% of them singletons, with over 0.8% in the top ten. The chain combines TRBV5-6 with TRBJ2-1, with D possibly TRBD2 on 6 matching bases. The sequence derives from a young man in good health. Some clones in this sample may be carry-over from other donors' samples. The sample taken for sequencing was memory CD4+ T cells from PBMCs. The subset is: CD45RA-negative fraction. For the CDR3, the DNA is TGTGCCAGCAGCTTGGCGGTGGGGGGCAATGAGCAGTTCTTC. Amino acids: CASSLAVGGNEQFF.